This T cell receptor beta chain was identified during a study of blood T cell repertoires in COVID-19. This CDR3 region has 16 residues. Germline lookup yields CDR1 KGHDR and CDR2 SFDVKD. J lost 4 bases, V lost 2 bases, and 7 bases had no gene match. The table came from immunoSEQ multiplex PCR; TCRdb's copy has only in-frame clones and leaves some out. This repertoire shows about 190,000 clones, 65% to 80% found once; its top ten account for about 13%. Sequenced material: peripheral blood. The sequence came from a man aged 50 or older who had recovered from COVID-19. V usage is TRBV24-1 and J usage is TRBJ1-3; 7 bases line up with TRBD1. Written as DNA, the CDR3 is TGTGCCACCAGTGATTCCAGGGGGACGAGGGGAAACACCATATATTTT. Residues: CATSDSRGTRGNTIYF.